The 5 T cell receptor beta chains given below trace back to one sample, sequenced in a study of CD8 T cells in Susac syndrome. cDNA came from roughly 0.53 to 1 ug RNA primed by random hexamers. TCRdb reanalysed the immunoSEQ multiplex PCR reads using MiXCR and keeps one entry per CDR3 protein. The table has about 69,000 distinct CDR3 sequences, more than 85% seen once. Sequencing was performed on CD8+ T cells from PBMCs. The receptors originated from a human donor in good health.

This clonotype was observed once. This rearrangement joins TRBV27 to TRBJ2-7, with 8 bases that match TRBD1. CDR3 length: 14 residues. Germline V gene data show CDR1 as MNHEY and CDR2 as SMNVEV (reference sequence). V trimming: 7 bases; J trimming: 0 bases; junction bases outside the gene matches: 5. The CDR3 protein is CASTRTGSSYEQYF. In DNA form, the CDR3 reads TGTGCCAGCACCCGGACAGGGAGCTCCTACGAGCAGTACTTC.

The V call is TRBV9, the J call TRBJ1-6, with 8 bases fitting TRBD1. V shed 4 bases, J shed 5 bases, and the junction held 8 bases outside the gene matches. This CDR3 is 16 amino acids long. Germline assignment: CDR1 SGDLS and CDR2 YYNGEE. Here the CDR3 reads CASSPGRTGNNSPLHF. CDR3 in DNA: TGTGCCAGCAGCCCCGGGAGGACAGGGAATAATTCACCCCTCCACTTT.

CDR3 nucleotide sequence: TGTGCCAGCAGTGAACTAGCGGGGACCACAGATACGCAGTATTTT. Translation gives CASSELAGTTDTQYF. The genes are TRBV2 and TRBJ2-3; 9 bases map to TRBD2. Trimming at V came to 2 bases and at J to 2 bases, leaving 2 bases not matched to a gene. CDR1 is SNHLY and CDR2 is FYNNEI in the germline V gene. The CDR3 loop spans 15 amino acids.

The rearrangement links TRBV19 to TRBJ2-7; D perhaps matches TRBD1 (6 bases). Germline V gene lookup returns CDR1 LNHDA and CDR2 SQIVND (reference sequence). This CDR3 comprises 14 residues. V dropped 1 base and J dropped 5 bases, with 12 bases sitting between them. CDR3 sequence (DNA): TGTGCCAGTAGTATAGGCAGGGGTAGCCACGAGCAGTACTTC. Its translation is CASSIGRGSHEQYF.

The chain employs TRBV27 and TRBJ1-2, with D maybe TRBD1 (5 bases). Trimming cost V 5 bases and J 2 bases, with 12 bases left between them. In germline, CDR1 is MNHEY, CDR2 SMNVEV (reference sequence). CDR3 size: 14 residues. CDR3 sequence: CASSLLGVNYGYTF. The CDR3 nucleotides are TGTGCCAGCAGTCTCCTGGGGGTGAACTATGGCTACACCTTC.